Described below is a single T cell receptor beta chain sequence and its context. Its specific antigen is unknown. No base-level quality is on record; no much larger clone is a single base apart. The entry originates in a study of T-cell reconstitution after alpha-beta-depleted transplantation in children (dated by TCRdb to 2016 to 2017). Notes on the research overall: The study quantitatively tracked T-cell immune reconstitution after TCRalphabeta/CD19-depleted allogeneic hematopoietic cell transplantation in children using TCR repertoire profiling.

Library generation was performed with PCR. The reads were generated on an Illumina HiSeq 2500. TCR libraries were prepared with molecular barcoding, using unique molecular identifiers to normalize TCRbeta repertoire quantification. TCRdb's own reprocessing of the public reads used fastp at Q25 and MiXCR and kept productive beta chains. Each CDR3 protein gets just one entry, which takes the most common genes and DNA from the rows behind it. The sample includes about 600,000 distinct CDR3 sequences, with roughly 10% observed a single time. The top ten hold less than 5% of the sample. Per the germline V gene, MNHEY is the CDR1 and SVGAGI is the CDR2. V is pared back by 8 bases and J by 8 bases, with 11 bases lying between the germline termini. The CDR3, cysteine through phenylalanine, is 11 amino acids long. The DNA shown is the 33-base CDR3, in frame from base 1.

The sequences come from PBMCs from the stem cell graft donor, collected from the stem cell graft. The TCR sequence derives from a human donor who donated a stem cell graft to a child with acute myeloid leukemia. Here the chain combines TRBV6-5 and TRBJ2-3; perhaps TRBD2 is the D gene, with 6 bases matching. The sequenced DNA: TGTGCCAGCGTTTATAGCGGTACGCAGTATTTT. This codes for CASVYSGTQYF.